This entry features one TCR beta chain sequence. As yet, its antigen is unknown. Each TRB amplification used about 250-550 ng of genomic DNA from blood. The data are from a study of T and B cells in COVID-19 patients. Whole-study context: Peripheral blood came from COVID-19 patients with active infection or after recovery. Of 20 to 25 active-infection patients, roughly eleven were critically ill with mechanical ventilation or extracorporeal membrane oxygenation. General study results and limits: At recovery TRB diversity and richness exceeded healthy donors, after highly clonal active COVID-19 repertoires. No sequencing was yet done of CD4+, regulatory or CD8+ subsets, or of SARS-CoV-2-responsive or tetramer+ sorted cells.

V was clipped by 3 bases and J by 1 base, with 3 bases between them. This CDR3 has 12 residues. TRB rearrangements were amplified by multiplex PCR with BIOMED2 TRB-A/B primers. TCRdb reprocessed the multiplex PCR reads with MiXCR, giving one entry per CDR3 protein. This sample has around 10,000 distinct CDR3 sequences; around 28% occur once, and the top ten carry under 35%. V gene TRBV12-3 or TRBV12-4 combines with J gene TRBJ1-1; D is unclear. The sample was blood. This receptor was identified in a human donor who had recovered from COVID-19. The CDR3 DNA is TGTGCCAGCAGTTTCCAGAACACTGAAGCTTTCTTT. Its translation: CASSFQNTEAFF.